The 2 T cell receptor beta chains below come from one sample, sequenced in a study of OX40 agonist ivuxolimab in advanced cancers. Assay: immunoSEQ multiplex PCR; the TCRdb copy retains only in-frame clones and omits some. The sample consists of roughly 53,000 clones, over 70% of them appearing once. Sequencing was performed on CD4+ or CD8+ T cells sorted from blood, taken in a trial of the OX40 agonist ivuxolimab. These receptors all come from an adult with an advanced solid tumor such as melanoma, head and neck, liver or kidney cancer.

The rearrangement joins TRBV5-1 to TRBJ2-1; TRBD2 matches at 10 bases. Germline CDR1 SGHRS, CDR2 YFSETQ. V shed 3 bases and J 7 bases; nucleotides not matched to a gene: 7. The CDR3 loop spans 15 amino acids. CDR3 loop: CASSSSGGAGNEQFF. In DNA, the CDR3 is TGCGCCAGCAGCTCGAGCGGGGGGGCCGGAAATGAGCAGTTCTTC.

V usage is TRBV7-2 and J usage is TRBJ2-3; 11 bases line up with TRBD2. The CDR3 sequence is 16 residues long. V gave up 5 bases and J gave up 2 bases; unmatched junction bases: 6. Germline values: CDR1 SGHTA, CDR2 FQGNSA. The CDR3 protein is CASSALLAGVTDTQYF. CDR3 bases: TGTGCCAGCAGCGCCCTACTAGCGGGAGTCACAGATACGCAGTATTTT.